Reported below is one T cell receptor beta chain. The record originates from a study of cytomegalovirus exposure and HLA in healthy donors. Trimming took 4 bases from V and 3 from J; bases not matched to a gene: 2. Germline CDR1 SQVTM, CDR2 ANQGSEA. The CDR3 contains 14 residues. The protocol was immunoSEQ multiplex PCR, while the TCRdb copy is restricted to in-frame clones and leaves out a portion. The profile shows over 130,000 clones, 85% to 90% of them singletons. The receptor's source is a man aged 18 to 35 in good health and CMV-seropositive. This chain connects TRBV29-1 to TRBJ2-3, with 12 positions matching TRBD2. Specimen: PBMCs. The CDR3: CSVGLAGGTDTQYF. CDR3 nucleotide sequence: TGCAGCGTTGGGCTAGCGGGAGGGACAGATACGCAGTATTTT.